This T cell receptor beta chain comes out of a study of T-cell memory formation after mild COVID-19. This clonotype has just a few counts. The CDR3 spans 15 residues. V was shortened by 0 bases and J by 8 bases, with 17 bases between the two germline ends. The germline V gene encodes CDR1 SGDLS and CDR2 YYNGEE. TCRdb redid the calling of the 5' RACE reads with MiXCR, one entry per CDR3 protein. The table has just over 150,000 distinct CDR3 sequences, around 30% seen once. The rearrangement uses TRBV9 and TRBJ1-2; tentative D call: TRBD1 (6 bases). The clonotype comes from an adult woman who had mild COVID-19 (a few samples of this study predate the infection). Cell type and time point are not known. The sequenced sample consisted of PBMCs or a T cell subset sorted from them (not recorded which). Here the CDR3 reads CASSVANSPGDGYTF. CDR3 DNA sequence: TGTGCCAGCAGCGTAGCTAATTCCCCAGGGGACGGCTACACCTTC.